Here is one TCR beta chain with its context. The antigen is unknown. This sample was taken from a study of graft-versus-host responses after intestinal transplantation. Turning to the study itself: Recipients across the board were started on anti-thymocyte globulin induction, then kept on tacrolimus and steroids for about 3 years.

Profiled with immunoSEQ multiplex PCR; TCRdb holds only in-frame clones, not every one. The profile covers some 70,000 clones, with around 86% appearing a single time and about 8% taken by the ten largest. Between the trimmed V and J ends, which lost 3 bases and 11 bases, there was a span of 8 bases. Per germline, CDR1 MGHRA and CDR2 YSYEKL. This CDR3 contains 11 residues. This chain joins TRBV4-1 and TRBJ1-3; D is unclear. Material: unstimulated CD8+ T cells sorted from spleen or lymph node cells, obtained before transplant. The TCR was taken from a human donor who was the organ donor for an intestinal transplant. CDR3 coding DNA: TGCGCCAGCAGCCACGGCGGTTCCATATATTTT. It encodes CASSHGGSIYF.